These T cell receptor beta chains were read from a single sample in a study of cytomegalovirus exposure and HLA in healthy donors. Method: immunoSEQ multiplex PCR; TCRdb's copy keeps in-frame clones and lacks some. Its table lists 140,000 to 150,000 clones. The sequencing input was PBMCs. The receptor set was obtained from a male donor in good health and CMV-seronegative. Each CDR3 is given with its conserved first and last residue. The D gene is left open where the match is weak.

j_call v_call d_call cdr3_nt cdr3_aa
TRBJ1-5 TRBV30 NA TGTGCCTGGAGTGTCGGACAGATCAATCAGCCCCAGCATTTT CAWSVGQINQPQHF
TRBJ1-1 TRBV7-9 NA TGTGCCAGCAGCTTAGGGGGGGTCTTTACTGAAGCTTTCTTT CASSLGGVFTEAFF
TRBJ1-1 TRBV30 TRBD1 TGTGCCTGGAGCTCATGGACAGGGAAAAAGATGAACACTGAAGCTTTCTTT CAWSSWTGKKMNTEAFF
TRBJ1-1 TRBV23-1 NA TGCGCCAGCAGTCAAAGCCCCCCTCAAAAAGGGGATGGCACTGAAGCTTTCTTT CASSQSPPQKGDGTEAFF
TRBJ1-1 TRBV10-3 TRBD1 TGTGCCATCGGTCAGGGACAGATGAACACTGAAGCTTTCTTT CAIGQGQMNTEAFF
TRBJ2-3 TRBV27 NA TGTGCCAGCAGCTTCTTAAGAGGAACAGATACGCAGTATTTT CASSFLRGTDTQYF
TRBJ2-1 TRBV7-9 NA TGTGCCAGCAGTGAGGTTGCGGTCTACAATGAGCAGTTCTTC CASSEVAVYNEQFF
TRBJ2-5 TRBV18 TRBD1 TGTGCCAGCTCACCACTGGGACAGGGATTACAAGAGACCCAGTACTTC CASSPLGQGLQETQYF
TRBJ1-2 TRBV7-9 NA TGTGCCAGCAGCTTTCAGGGTGACTACACCTTC CASSFQGDYTF
TRBJ2-1 TRBV7-7 TRBD2 TGTGCCAGCAGCCCCAGCGGGAAACAGAATGAGCAGTTCTTC CASSPSGKQNEQFF
TRBJ2-1 TRBV7-3 TRBD1 TGTGCCAGCAGGTGGGACAGGGCTTACAATGAGCAGTTCTTC CASRWDRAYNEQFF
TRBJ2-7 TRBV23-1 NA TGCGCCAGCAGTCCCCAGATTCCGGGACACCCGTCCTACGAGCAGTACTTC CASSPQIPGHPSYEQYF
TRBJ1-2 TRBV6-5 NA TGTGCCAGCAGTTTAGGCGGATGGGGCTACACCTTC CASSLGGWGYTF
TRBJ2-7 TRBV5-6 NA TGTGCCAGCAGCTTGGGGAGCTCCTACGAGCAGTACTTC CASSLGSSYEQYF
TRBJ2-1 TRBV2 TRBD1 TGTGCCAGCGGACCGGGACAGGGATACAATGAGCAGTTCTTC CASGPGQGYNEQFF
TRBJ2-1 TRBV5-4 TRBD2 TGTGCCAGCAGCTTGCTAGCGGGAGGGCCCAGTGAGCAGTTCTTC CASSLLAGGPSEQFF
TRBJ1-6 TRBV5-1 TRBD1 TGCGCCAGCAGCCCGGGACAGGCAAGCTCCTATAATTCACCCCTCCACTTT CASSPGQASSYNSPLHF
TRBJ1-5 TRBV5-6 TRBD1 TGTGCCAGCAGCGGGACAGGGGTGAGCAATCAGCCCCAGCATTTT CASSGTGVSNQPQHF
TRBJ2-7 TRBV6-5 TRBD1 TGTGCCAGCAGATCGGGACAGGGGGACTTCGAGCAGTACTTC CASRSGQGDFEQYF
TRBJ1-1 TRBV28 NA TGTGCCAGCAGTGGCACTGTTACAGGGTTTTCTACTTTCTTT CASSGTVTGFSTFF
TRBJ2-1 TRBV9 TRBD2 TGTGCCAGCAGCGTTGAGGCGGGGGGCCCCAACAATGAGCAGTTCTTC CASSVEAGGPNNEQFF
TRBJ2-7 TRBV7-9 TRBD1 TGTGCCAGCAGCTTAGCAGGGGGCGTCTACGAGCAGTACTTC CASSLAGGVYEQYF
TRBJ2-3 TRBV19 TRBD2 TGTGCCAGTAGTATCGGGGGGAGCACAGATACGCAGTATTTT CASSIGGSTDTQYF
TRBJ2-5 TRBV7-8 TRBD1 TGTGCCAGTGGGCAGGACAGGGGTTATGAGACCCAGTACTTC CASGQDRGYETQYF
TRBJ1-2 TRBV6-5 TRBD1 TGTGCCAGCAGTTCATGGACAGGGGACGGCTACACCTTC CASSSWTGDGYTF
TRBJ2-7 TRBV7-8 NA TGTGCCAGCAGCAGATTCCCGGCGGCTACCTACGAGCAGTACTTC CASSRFPAATYEQYF
TRBJ2-7 TRBV25-1 NA TGTGCCAGCAGTGCCAGCAGGGAGCAGTACTTC CASSASREQYF
TRBJ2-7 TRBV4-2 TRBD2 TGTGCCAGCAGCCCCGGGGGGGCCGACGAGCAGTACTTC CASSPGGADEQYF
TRBJ1-1 TRBV5-1 NA TGCGCCAGCAGCTTGGTCAGTTTGAACACTGAAGCTTTCTTT CASSLVSLNTEAFF
TRBJ1-1 TRBV9 NA TGTGCCAGCAGCGGAGGCCCACGGGATGAAGCTTTCTTT CASSGGPRDEAFF
TRBJ1-1 TRBV30 NA TGTGCCTGGGGGACTTTGAACACTGAAGCTTTCTTT CAWGTLNTEAFF
TRBJ2-5 TRBV28 NA TGTGCCAGCAGCCGGTTGGAGACCCAGTACTTC CASSRLETQYF
TRBJ1-5 TRBV19 NA TGTGCCAGTAGTATCAGAACCCCAGGACAGAAATATCAGCCCCAGCATTTT CASSIRTPGQKYQPQHF
TRBJ1-6 TRBV19 TRBD1 TGTGCCAGTAGTATGGCGGGACAGGGAGCAAGTAATTCACCCCTCCACTTT CASSMAGQGASNSPLHF
TRBJ2-7 TRBV30 NA TGTGCCTGGAGTGTACCGGGTGGGTACGAGCAGTACTTC CAWSVPGGYEQYF
TRBJ2-5 TRBV14 TRBD2 TGTGCCAGCAGCCGGGGGGGGACCCAGTACTTC CASSRGGTQYF
TRBJ1-4 TRBV5-1 TRBD1 TGCGCCAGCAGCCCACGGACAGGGAGGGATGAAAAACTGTTTTTT CASSPRTGRDEKLFF
TRBJ1-1 TRBV21-1 NA TGTGCCAGCAGCAAAGAATGGAGGGACCTTGAAGCTTTCTTT CASSKEWRDLEAFF
TRBJ2-5 TRBV14 NA TGTGCCAGCAGCCAAGACGGACACCCACGGGAGACCCAGTACTTC CASSQDGHPRETQYF
TRBJ1-6 TRBV28 NA TGTGCCAGCAGTTCTACAGGAGTTGATTCACCCCTCCACTTT CASSSTGVDSPLHF
TRBJ2-5 TRBV7-8 NA TGTGCCAGCAGCTCCGAGGACAGCCAAGAGACCCAGTACTTC CASSSEDSQETQYF
TRBJ2-7 TRBV18 NA TGTGCCAGCTCACCAACGACACTCGAGCAGTACTTC CASSPTTLEQYF
TRBJ2-3 TRBV30 NA TGTGCCTGGAGTGTAGTCGGTTCAGATACGCAGTATTTT CAWSVVGSDTQYF
TRBJ2-2 TRBV4-3 NA TGCGCCAGCAGCCAAGACCCAGAACCTAACACCGGGGAGCTGTTTTTT CASSQDPEPNTGELFF
TRBJ1-5 TRBV7-8 TRBD1 TGTGCCAGCAGCTTGAGGACAGGGGACGGCAATCAGCCCCAGCATTTT CASSLRTGDGNQPQHF
TRBJ1-4 TRBV6-5 TRBD1 TGTGCCAGCAGCCGACAGGGGGCGAGTAATGAAAAACTGTTTTTT CASSRQGASNEKLFF
TRBJ1-1 TRBV5-1 NA TGCGCCAGCGGACGGACGAACCCTGGGGAGACTGAAGCTTTCTTT CASGRTNPGETEAFF
TRBJ2-7 TRBV7-2 TRBD1 TGTGCCAGCAGCGTACGGACAGGGGGGTACGAGCAGTACTTC CASSVRTGGYEQYF
TRBJ1-5 TRBV7-2 TRBD1 TGTGCCAGCAGCCCGGGGACAGGGGCCCATCAGCCCCAGCATTTT CASSPGTGAHQPQHF
TRBJ2-5 TRBV5-6 TRBD2 TGTGCCAGCAGCTTGGTTGCTAGCGGGGGGCGGGCCCAGTACTTC CASSLVASGGRAQYF
TRBJ2-7 TRBV18 NA TGTGCCAGCTCACCCGTCGGGGACTCCTACGAGCAGTACTTC CASSPVGDSYEQYF
TRBJ2-1 TRBV5-4 NA TGTGCCAGCAGCTCACAGGTTTACAATGAGCAGTTCTTC CASSSQVYNEQFF
TRBJ2-5 TRBV18 NA TGTGCCAGCTCACTAACACAAGAGACCCAGTACTTC CASSLTQETQYF
TRBJ1-5 TRBV10-3 NA TGTGCCATCAGTGAACCGGGGCAGCCCCAGCATTTT CAISEPGQPQHF
TRBJ2-7 TRBV5-1 TRBD2 TGCGCCAGCAGCCTGACTAGAAGGGGTCGGGAGGCCTACGAGCAGTACTTC CASSLTRRGREAYEQYF
TRBJ2-3 TRBV6-1 NA TGTGCCAGCAGTCCTAGCGGCACAGATACGCAGTATTTT CASSPSGTDTQYF
TRBJ1-2 TRBV2 NA TGTGCCAGCAGCACAGCCTCGAACTATGGCTACACCTTC CASSTASNYGYTF
TRBJ1-5 TRBV30 NA TGTGCCTGGGGCCGGGACCGCACTTCAGGGGGCAATCAGCCCCAGCATTTT CAWGRDRTSGGNQPQHF
TRBJ1-4 TRBV23-1 NA TGCGCCAGCAGTCAATTATTTGGTGATACTCGTGAAAAACTGTTTTTT CASSQLFGDTREKLFF